The clone carrying this T cell receptor beta chain was recorded only once. Its specificity is unknown. The library came from three nested PCR rounds adapted from ARM-PCR protocols. TCRdb redid the calling of the multiplex PCR reads with MiXCR, one entry per CDR3 protein. Seen here are around 210,000 distinct CDR3 sequences, 71% observed once, and the top ten hold approximately 25%. The data stem from a study of tumor and adjacent non-tumor tissue in lung cancer. Study details: Aged about 30 to 76 years, patients included roughly ten men and roughly five women with stage I to III disease. General study findings and limits: Top 100 clones took a larger repertoire share in normal lung. Tumor tissue had significantly higher TCR diversity than normal lung.

The template was RNA from unsorted bulk tissue. Between August and November 2014, newly diagnosed, chemotherapy-naive lung cancer patients underwent thoracic surgery in China. This TCR derives from a man aged 60 to 75 with non-small cell lung cancer. Sequenced: lung tumor tissue.

The CDR3 DNA reads TGTGCCAGTATCTTTCTAGCAGGGGGCGTTCAGCAGTATTTT. This encodes CASIFLAGGVQQYF. The V call is TRBV11-2, the J call TRBJ2-3; 8 nucleotides align to TRBD1. The CDR3 has 14 amino acids. V shed 9 bases and J 11 bases; nucleotides not matched to a gene: 16. Germline V gene sequence: CDR1 SGHAT, CDR2 FQNNGV.